These T cell receptor beta chains were read from a single sample in a study of cytomegalovirus exposure and HLA in healthy donors. Clones were sequenced by immunoSEQ multiplex PCR, and TCRdb holds only the in-frame ones, with some missing. The table has fewer than 80,000 clones, approximately 75% seen once. The sample comprised PBMCs. The receptor source for this set is a man aged 45 to 65 in good health and CMV-seropositive. CDR3s include the opening cysteine and the closing phenylalanine or tryptophan. The D gene is left open where the match is weak. Clone sizes are given selectively: once, few, many, or a class where the clone is expanded.

clone size: few
D gene: TRBD1
V gene: TRBV5-6
J gene: TRBJ2-7
CDR3 protein: CASSIGQGLGEQYF
CDR3 DNA: TGTGCCAGCAGCATCGGACAGGGTTTAGGCGAGCAGTACTTC

clone size: .
D gene: TRBD2
V gene: TRBV7-2
J gene: TRBJ2-7
CDR3 protein: CASSLGARLAGGTYEQYF
CDR3 DNA: TGTGCCAGCAGCTTAGGGGCAAGACTAGCGGGAGGTACCTACGAGCAGTACTTC

clone size: .
D gene: TRBD2
V gene: TRBV9
J gene: TRBJ2-1
CDR3 protein: CASSVDLSGGYNEQFF
CDR3 DNA: TGTGCCAGCAGCGTAGATCTTTCGGGGGGCTACAATGAGCAGTTCTTC

clone size: few
D gene: TRBD1
V gene: TRBV4-1
J gene: TRBJ1-1
CDR3 protein: CASSLTTTGLNTEAFF
CDR3 DNA: TGCGCCAGCAGCCTTACTACGACAGGGCTGAACACTGAAGCTTTCTTT

clone size: once
D gene: .
V gene: TRBV25-1
J gene: TRBJ1-6
CDR3 protein: CASSDRRRGSYNSPLHF
CDR3 DNA: TGTGCCAGCAGTGACCGGCGGAGGGGCTCCTATAATTCACCCCTCCACTTT

clone size: .
D gene: .
V gene: TRBV7-9
J gene: TRBJ1-3
CDR3 protein: CASIAPERPFSSGNTIYF
CDR3 DNA: TGTGCCAGCATCGCCCCGGAGCGTCCGTTTTCCTCTGGAAACACCATATATTTT

clone size: .
D gene: TRBD2
V gene: TRBV5-1
J gene: TRBJ2-7
CDR3 protein: CASSPHGAGLAGGDEQYF
CDR3 DNA: TGCGCCAGCAGCCCACATGGGGCCGGACTGGCCGGGGGGGACGAGCAGTACTTC

clone size: few
D gene: .
V gene: TRBV11-2
J gene: TRBJ1-1
CDR3 protein: CASSLPPGNTEAFF
CDR3 DNA: TGTGCCAGCAGCTTACCCCCAGGGAACACTGAAGCTTTCTTT

clone size: .
D gene: TRBD1
V gene: TRBV9
J gene: TRBJ1-2
CDR3 protein: CASSVEDRDYGYTF
CDR3 DNA: TGTGCCAGCAGCGTAGAAGACAGGGACTATGGCTACACCTTC

clone size: .
D gene: TRBD1
V gene: TRBV27
J gene: TRBJ1-1
CDR3 protein: CASSSEQGAFVTEAFF
CDR3 DNA: TGTGCCAGCAGTTCCGAGCAGGGGGCATTTGTCACTGAAGCTTTCTTT

clone size: .
D gene: .
V gene: TRBV5-1
J gene: TRBJ2-5
CDR3 protein: CASSSPGSGQETQYF
CDR3 DNA: TGCGCCAGCAGCTCGCCGGGGAGCGGCCAAGAGACCCAGTACTTC

clone size: .
D gene: TRBD1
V gene: TRBV28
J gene: TRBJ1-5
CDR3 protein: CASKRTGGGYQPQHF
CDR3 DNA: TGTGCCAGCAAGCGGACAGGGGGTGGGTATCAGCCCCAGCATTTT

clone size: .
D gene: .
V gene: TRBV30
J gene: TRBJ2-3
CDR3 protein: CAWSVLTDTQYF
CDR3 DNA: TGTGCCTGGAGTGTACTGACAGATACGCAGTATTTT

clone size: .
D gene: TRBD2
V gene: TRBV9
J gene: TRBJ2-7
CDR3 protein: CASSPGGAGGWGDEQYF
CDR3 DNA: TGTGCCAGCAGCCCTGGGGGGGCGGGAGGTTGGGGCGACGAGCAGTACTTC

clone size: few
D gene: .
V gene: TRBV11-2
J gene: TRBJ2-5
CDR3 protein: CASSKGQQETQYF
CDR3 DNA: TGTGCCAGCAGCAAAGGACAGCAAGAGACCCAGTACTTC

clone size: once
D gene: TRBD1
V gene: TRBV7-6
J gene: TRBJ2-7
CDR3 protein: CASSLGQSSYEQYF
CDR3 DNA: TGTGCCAGCAGCTTGGGACAGTCATCCTACGAGCAGTACTTC

clone size: .
D gene: .
V gene: TRBV6-5
J gene: TRBJ1-5
CDR3 protein: CASSEGNQPQHF
CDR3 DNA: TGTGCCAGCAGTGAGGGCAATCAGCCCCAGCATTTT

clone size: once
D gene: TRBD2
V gene: TRBV4-3
J gene: TRBJ2-1
CDR3 protein: CASSPRGGDNEQFF
CDR3 DNA: TGCGCCAGCAGCCCCCGGGGGGGGGACAATGAGCAGTTCTTC

clone size: few
D gene: TRBD1
V gene: TRBV6-6
J gene: TRBJ1-2
CDR3 protein: CASRVSGTGGNYGYTF
CDR3 DNA: TGTGCCAGCAGAGTGTCGGGGACAGGGGGCAACTATGGCTACACCTTC

clone size: few
D gene: TRBD2
V gene: TRBV4-2
J gene: TRBJ2-7
CDR3 protein: CASSQDLSGRAYEQYF
CDR3 DNA: TGTGCCAGCAGCCAAGATCTAAGCGGGAGGGCCTACGAGCAGTACTTC

clone size: .
D gene: TRBD2
V gene: TRBV6-6
J gene: TRBJ2-7
CDR3 protein: CASSTMGRGRGEQYF
CDR3 DNA: TGTGCCAGCAGTACCATGGGGCGCGGGAGGGGTGAGCAGTACTTC

clone size: .
D gene: TRBD1
V gene: TRBV18
J gene: TRBJ1-1
CDR3 protein: CASSPAGTGFGAFF
CDR3 DNA: TGTGCCAGCTCACCAGCCGGGACAGGGTTTGGCGCTTTCTTT

clone size: .
D gene: .
V gene: TRBV5-1
J gene: TRBJ2-7
CDR3 protein: CASSAGQTYEQYF
CDR3 DNA: TGCGCCAGCAGCGCGGGACAGACCTACGAGCAGTACTTC

clone size: .
D gene: .
V gene: TRBV27
J gene: TRBJ1-2
CDR3 protein: CASQLLQGSGYTF
CDR3 DNA: TGTGCCAGTCAACTCTTACAGGGTTCTGGCTACACCTTC

clone size: .
D gene: TRBD1
V gene: TRBV5-1
J gene: TRBJ1-6
CDR3 protein: CASSLTGTVNSPLHF
CDR3 DNA: TGCGCCAGCAGCTTGACCGGGACAGTTAATTCACCCCTCCACTTT

clone size: .
D gene: TRBD1
V gene: TRBV6-5
J gene: TRBJ1-1
CDR3 protein: CASSYSTGKEAFF
CDR3 DNA: TGTGCCAGCAGTTACTCGACAGGGAAAGAAGCTTTCTTT

clone size: few
D gene: TRBD2
V gene: TRBV5-1
J gene: TRBJ2-3
CDR3 protein: CASSLSAGDTDTQYF
CDR3 DNA: TGCGCCAGCAGCTTGTCAGCGGGGGACACAGATACGCAGTATTTT

clone size: .
D gene: .
V gene: TRBV6-1
J gene: TRBJ2-7
CDR3 protein: CASRRTATLYEQYF
CDR3 DNA: TGTGCCAGCAGACGGACAGCAACACTCTACGAGCAGTACTTC

clone size: .
D gene: TRBD1
V gene: TRBV5-4
J gene: TRBJ2-6
CDR3 protein: CASSQGVFSSGANVLTF
CDR3 DNA: TGTGCCAGCAGCCAGGGGGTCTTTAGCTCTGGGGCCAACGTCCTGACTTTC

clone size: .
D gene: TRBD2
V gene: TRBV28
J gene: TRBJ2-5
CDR3 protein: CASTMGGREETQYF
CDR3 DNA: TGTGCCAGCACCATGGGAGGGAGGGAAGAGACCCAGTACTTC

clone size: .
D gene: .
V gene: TRBV30
J gene: TRBJ1-2
CDR3 protein: CAWSPKARGYGYTF
CDR3 DNA: TGTGCCTGGAGCCCGAAGGCCCGGGGGTATGGCTACACCTTC

clone size: .
D gene: .
V gene: TRBV7-9
J gene: TRBJ1-1
CDR3 protein: CASSREGQKNTEAFF
CDR3 DNA: TGTGCCAGCAGCCGAGAGGGACAAAAGAACACTGAAGCTTTCTTT

clone size: .
D gene: TRBD2
V gene: TRBV6-4
J gene: TRBJ2-4
CDR3 protein: CASSESREGLQYF
CDR3 DNA: TGTGCCAGCAGTGAATCCAGGGAGGGCCTTCAGTACTTC

clone size: few
D gene: TRBD1
V gene: TRBV10-2
J gene: TRBJ1-1
CDR3 protein: CASGRPGTGLTEAFF
CDR3 DNA: TGCGCCAGCGGACGTCCCGGGACAGGGCTAACTGAAGCTTTCTTT

clone size: few
D gene: .
V gene: TRBV28
J gene: TRBJ2-7
CDR3 protein: CASSLDEAGVNLYEQYF
CDR3 DNA: TGTGCCAGCAGCCTAGATGAAGCAGGGGTGAACCTCTACGAGCAGTACTTC

clone size: .
D gene: TRBD2
V gene: TRBV27
J gene: TRBJ2-1
CDR3 protein: CASSLIAGGPASYNEQFF
CDR3 DNA: TGTGCCAGCAGTTTGATAGCGGGGGGGCCGGCCTCCTACAATGAGCAGTTCTTC

clone size: once
D gene: TRBD1
V gene: TRBV28
J gene: TRBJ2-7
CDR3 protein: CASSFWDRVYEQYF
CDR3 DNA: TGTGCCAGCAGTTTCTGGGACAGGGTCTACGAGCAGTACTTC

clone size: .
D gene: TRBD1
V gene: TRBV6-5
J gene: TRBJ1-2
CDR3 protein: CASRPTGGGGYTF
CDR3 DNA: TGTGCCAGCAGACCTACAGGGGGAGGTGGCTACACCTTC

clone size: .
D gene: TRBD1
V gene: TRBV28
J gene: TRBJ2-1
CDR3 protein: CASSLKGTGVREQFF
CDR3 DNA: TGTGCCAGCAGTTTGAAAGGGACAGGGGTCAGGGAGCAGTTCTTC

clone size: many
D gene: .
V gene: TRBV6-6
J gene: TRBJ1-4
CDR3 protein: CASSPGWANEKLFF
CDR3 DNA: TGTGCCAGCAGTCCGGGGTGGGCTAATGAAAAACTGTTTTTT

clone size: .
D gene: TRBD2
V gene: TRBV28
J gene: TRBJ2-1
CDR3 protein: CASNVAGVSNEQFF
CDR3 DNA: TGTGCCAGCAACGTAGCGGGAGTATCCAATGAGCAGTTCTTC

clone size: .
D gene: .
V gene: TRBV30
J gene: TRBJ2-5
CDR3 protein: CAWSASGTTQETQYF
CDR3 DNA: TGTGCCTGGAGTGCCTCCGGGACAACTCAAGAGACCCAGTACTTC

clone size: few
D gene: .
V gene: TRBV5-1
J gene: TRBJ1-1
CDR3 protein: CASSLEGVLNTEAFF
CDR3 DNA: TGCGCCAGCAGCTTGGAGGGGGTCCTGAACACTGAAGCTTTCTTT

clone size: few
D gene: .
V gene: TRBV25-1
J gene: TRBJ1-5
CDR3 protein: CASSVDWSQPQHF
CDR3 DNA: TGTGCCAGCAGTGTTGACTGGAGTCAGCCCCAGCATTTT

clone size: .
D gene: TRBD2
V gene: TRBV5-1
J gene: TRBJ2-1
CDR3 protein: CASSLVAGVDNEQFF
CDR3 DNA: TGCGCCAGCAGCTTGGTAGCGGGGGTCGACAATGAGCAGTTCTTC

clone size: few
D gene: .
V gene: TRBV2
J gene: TRBJ2-1
CDR3 protein: CASKLGADEQFF
CDR3 DNA: TGTGCCAGCAAGTTGGGGGCCGATGAGCAGTTCTTC

clone size: .
D gene: TRBD1
V gene: TRBV7-2
J gene: TRBJ2-7
CDR3 protein: CASSSPGQGNKQYF
CDR3 DNA: TGTGCCAGCAGTTCCCCGGGACAGGGTAACAAGCAGTACTTC

clone size: .
D gene: .
V gene: TRBV7-8
J gene: TRBJ1-2
CDR3 protein: CASSANPAGNPLPYGYTF
CDR3 DNA: TGTGCCAGCAGCGCTAACCCGGCGGGCAACCCCCTTCCTTATGGCTACACCTTC

clone size: .
D gene: TRBD2
V gene: TRBV29-1
J gene: TRBJ2-7
CDR3 protein: CSVVLPSGTSSSYEQYF
CDR3 DNA: TGCAGCGTTGTCCTTCCTTCAGGGACTAGCAGTTCCTACGAGCAGTACTTC

clone size: .
D gene: .
V gene: TRBV7-2
J gene: TRBJ2-4
CDR3 protein: CASSLAWWGRAKNIQYF
CDR3 DNA: TGTGCCAGCAGCTTAGCGTGGTGGGGGAGGGCCAAAAACATTCAGTACTTC

clone size: .
D gene: .
V gene: TRBV27
J gene: TRBJ1-2
CDR3 protein: CASSRTGSEGRGYTF
CDR3 DNA: TGTGCCAGCAGTAGGACCGGATCCGAAGGGAGGGGCTACACCTTC

clone size: .
D gene: .
V gene: TRBV6-5
J gene: TRBJ2-1
CDR3 protein: CASSYRSVGNEQFF
CDR3 DNA: TGTGCCAGCAGTTACCGTAGCGTAGGCAATGAGCAGTTCTTC

clone size: once
D gene: .
V gene: TRBV18
J gene: TRBJ1-2
CDR3 protein: CASSPPSNRFNGYTF
CDR3 DNA: TGTGCCAGCTCACCACCGTCCAACAGGTTTAATGGCTACACCTTC

clone size: .
D gene: .
V gene: TRBV9
J gene: TRBJ2-2
CDR3 protein: CASTQGESPGLHRRELFF
CDR3 DNA: TGTGCCAGCACCCAAGGGGAATCTCCCGGGCTTCATAGAAGGGAGCTGTTTTTT

clone size: .
D gene: .
V gene: TRBV14
J gene: TRBJ2-2
CDR3 protein: CASNPANTGELFF
CDR3 DNA: TGTGCCAGCAACCCAGCGAACACCGGGGAGCTGTTTTTT